This passage covers 3 T cell receptor beta chains from one sample sequenced in a study of T cells in women clearing cervical HPV infection. Produced via immunoSEQ multiplex PCR; TCRdb's table is partial and in-frame only. This listing includes about 36,000 clones. The sample comprised blood buffy coat. These receptor sequences come from a woman between 18 and 75 years old with a cervical HPV16 infection that either progressed to CIN3+ or cleared (not recorded which).

About this clone: The sequence runs out 3 residues before the end of the CDR3; the remainder is reconstructed from the germline J gene. The gene calls are TRBV4-2 and TRBJ1-5, with 7 bases that match TRBD1. V shed 5 bases and J 6 bases; nucleotides not matched to a gene: 7. This CDR3 is 14 amino acids long. Germline V gene data show CDR1 as LGHNA and CDR2 as YNFKEQ. The DNA read from the CDR3 is TGTGCCAGCAGCTCAGACAGGGCAGGTCAGCCC. Residues: CASSSDRAGQP. The entire CDR3 protein is CASSSDRAGQPQHF.

Comment on this clone: Read coverage stops 3 residues before the CDR3 terminus; the germline J gene supplies the remainder. The chain links TRBV10-1 to TRBJ2-7; D is perhaps TRBD1 (6 bases). Trimming pared 8 bases from V and 0 bases from J, leaving 20 bases between. CDR1 and CDR2 from the germline V gene are WNHNN and SYGVQD (reference sequence). This CDR3 contains 16 residues. This chain's CDR3 is CASGEKGHLSSYEQYF. The CDR3 bases that were read are TGCGCCAGCGGAGAAAAGGGACACCTGAGCTCCTACGAG.

A word on this clone: The read finishes 3 residues shy of the CDR3 end, and the germline J gene is used to complete it. This chain joins TRBV12-5 and TRBJ1-1; unclear D gene. The CDR3 consists of 13 residues. CDR1 and CDR2 (germline): LGHNT, FRNRAP. Trimming cost V 3 bases and J 5 bases, with 10 bases left between them. CDR3 loop: CASGLQSGTEAFF. Partial CDR3 DNA: TGTGCTAGTGGTTTACAGTCTGGGACTGAA.